The 22 T cell receptor beta chains listed next were all sequenced from one sample in a study of T cells in Graves' hyperthyroidism and ophthalmopathy. The investigators amplified TCR beta CDR3 regions from RNA transcripts. First-round RT-PCR with HTBI primers amplified the TCR CDR3 region. In TCRdb, the multiplex PCR reads were re-called with MiXCR into one record per CDR3 protein. Of about 260,000 distinct CDR3 sequences listed, 25% to 30% are singletons. Sample: blood. The receptor set was obtained from a man aged 40-49 years with Graves' hyperthyroidism that later progressed to Graves' ophthalmopathy.

This clonotype has a count of ten or more. The V call is TRBV15, the J call TRBJ1-5; D gene uncertain. The CDR3 loop spans 16 amino acids. Looked up from germline, CDR1 is LNHNV and CDR2 is YYDKDF (reference sequence). V was trimmed by 0 bases and J by 4 bases, leaving 13 bases between them. The CDR3 loop is CATSRDRSSGNQPQHF. The CDR3 region has the DNA TGTGCCACCAGCAGAGATAGGTCCAGCGGGAATCAGCCCCAGCATTTT.

This clonotype occurred many times. One junction end disagrees with the germline gene, perhaps due to a read error. The V call is TRBV6-5, the J call TRBJ2-7; TRBD2 agrees at 10 bases. Germline V CDR1 and CDR2: MNHEY, SVGAGI. This CDR3 is built from 15 residues. The CDR3 DNA reads as TGTGCCAGCAGTCACTCCGGGACTAGCGCCTACGAGCAGTACTTC. It translates to CASSHSGTSAYEQYF.

The gene calls are TRBV12-3 or TRBV12-4 and TRBJ1-6, with D hard to call. Between the trimmed V and J ends, which lost 6 bases and 7 bases, there was a span of 13 bases. The CDR3 is 14 amino acids. DNA for the CDR3: TGTGCCAGCAGCCCCCGAACCATCAATTCACCCCTCCACTTT. Encoded protein: CASSPRTINSPLHF.

CDR3 protein: CASSPGDRVNQPQHF. DNA for the CDR3: TGTGCCAGCAGTCCTGGGGACAGGGTCAATCAGCCCCAGCATTTT. The rearrangement links TRBV12-3 or TRBV12-4 to TRBJ1-5, with 9 bases matching TRBD1. After removal of 5 bases from V and 3 bases from J, the junction contained 5 bases not matched to a gene. The CDR3 consists of 15 residues.

This clonotype has a single count. The chain combines TRBV7-8 with TRBJ2-4, with 7 bases that match TRBD1. V trimming: 4 bases; J trimming: 6 bases; junction bases outside the gene matches: 3. This CDR3 comprises 13 residues. CDR1 is SGHVS, CDR2 FQNEAQ, per germline. CDR3 region: CASSSGQINIQYF. DNA of the CDR3: TGTGCCAGCAGCTCGGGACAGATAAACATTCAGTACTTC.

At least ten counts were recorded for this clonotype. This chain joins TRBV27 and TRBJ1-5; D gene unclear. Trimming cost V 3 bases and J 7 bases, with 7 bases left between them. Germline CDR1 is MNHEY and CDR2 is SMNVEV (reference sequence). CDR3 size: 12 residues. CDR3 in DNA: TGTGCCAGCAGTTTCGCTGGACAGCCCCAGCATTTT. This sequence encodes CASSFAGQPQHF.

This clonotype showed up many times. V usage is TRBV14 and J usage is TRBJ2-5; unclear D gene. The CDR3 runs to 15 residues. The germline CDR1 and CDR2 sequences are SGHDN and FVKESK. The V end lost 1 base, the J end lost 2 bases, and 11 bases lay between the germline ends. CDR3 sequence reads: CASSQVGGSQETQYF. CDR3 bases: TGTGCCAGCAGCCAAGTGGGTGGGTCACAAGAGACCCAGTACTTC.

This clonotype was seen at least ten times. This chain links TRBV2 with TRBJ1-2, with 9 bases fitting TRBD1. Germline CDR1 and CDR2: SNHLY and FYNNEI. V was pared by 6 bases and J by 4 bases, with 15 bases of the junction left unmatched. The CDR3 spans 17 residues. The CDR3 region is CASSPGTGKEGGYGYTF. In DNA, the CDR3 is TGTGCCAGCAGCCCCGGGACAGGGAAAGAGGGCGGCTATGGCTACACCTTC.

This clonotype showed up many times. The chain carries TRBV6-1 and TRBJ1-6; D unresolved. The CDR3 contains 12 residues. The ends were cut back, 5 bases at V and 10 bases at J, with 9 bases in the middle. Germline V CDR1 and CDR2: MNHNS, SASEGT. This CDR3 is CASSSGPSPLHF. The CDR3 nucleotides are TGTGCCAGCAGTTCTGGGCCCTCACCCCTCCACTTT.

This clonotype was recorded a few times. The chain joins TRBV6-5 to TRBJ2-3, with D perhaps matching TRBD1 (6 bases). The CDR3 runs 14 residues. Trimming stripped 4 bases from V and 5 bases from J, with 13 bases between. The germline CDR1 and CDR2 sequences are MNHEY and SVGAGI. The CDR3 DNA is TGTGCCAGCAGTTTGGGGGCGTTAGGAGATACGCAGTATTTT. Protein: CASSLGALGDTQYF.

Many counts were recorded for this clonotype. The rearrangement uses TRBV7-9 and TRBJ2-7; 7 bases are shared with TRBD1. CDR3 length equals 14 residues. The V gene's germline CDR1 is SEHNR and CDR2 FQNEAQ (reference sequence). V lost 4 bases and J lost 3; bases outside the gene matches: 6. The CDR3 reads CASSSSGTVYEQYF. In DNA form, the CDR3 reads TGTGCCAGCAGCTCTTCCGGGACAGTCTACGAGCAGTACTTC.

This clonotype has ten or more counts. The V and J genes are TRBV11-2 and TRBJ2-5; TRBD2 matches at 9 bases. V shed 5 bases, J shed 3 bases, and the junction held 19 bases outside the gene matches. The CDR3 has 19 amino acids. The V gene's germline CDR1 is SGHAT and CDR2 FQNNGV. The CDR3 DNA reads as TGTGCCAGCAGCCGAGGGGACTCTGGAGCGGGAGGTCGTGAAGAGACCCAGTACTTC. Translation: CASSRGDSGAGGREETQYF.

This clonotype was recorded many times. V usage is TRBV29-1 and J usage is TRBJ1-2; 7 bases align to TRBD1. Germline assignment: CDR1 SQVTM and CDR2 ANQGSEA. J was trimmed by 6 bases and V by 6 bases; bases with no gene match: 7. The CDR3 spans 12 residues. CDR3 sequence reads: CSVYRGGDGYTF. CDR3 nucleotide sequence: TGCAGCGTATACAGGGGAGGCGATGGCTACACCTTC.

In this sample, this clonotype turned up a few times. The rearrangement uses TRBV7-2 and TRBJ2-2; D gene unclear. Trimming shortened V by 5 bases and J by 2 bases, and 9 bases separated the two germline ends. This CDR3 spans 14 amino acids. The germline V gene has CDR1 SGHTA and CDR2 FQGNSA. The CDR3 loop is CASSQTRNTGELFF. Written as DNA, the CDR3 is TGTGCCAGCAGCCAAACCAGAAACACCGGGGAGCTGTTTTTT. The full variable domain, with the rest looked up from reference TRBV7-2 and TRBJ2-2, is GAGVSQSPSNKVTEKGKDVELRCDPISGHTALYWYRQSLGQGLEFLIYFQGNSAPDKSGLPSDRFSAERTGGSVSTLTIQRTQQEDSAVYLCASSQTRNTGELFFGEGSRLTVL.

This clonotype was detected ten times or more. This sequence joins TRBV5-6 and TRBJ2-2; D is possibly TRBD1 (7 bases). V lost 3 bases and J 9 bases, leaving 24 bases between the germline ends. Germline V gene data show CDR1 as SGHDT and CDR2 as YYEEEE. The CDR3 sequence is 17 residues long. The CDR3 is CASSWKGDRVRGRELFF. CDR3 DNA sequence: TGTGCCAGCAGCTGGAAGGGCGACAGGGTCCGGGGGAGGGAGCTGTTTTTT.

J is TRBJ1-2 and V is TRBV6-2 or TRBV6-3; D is ambiguous. Germline V gives CDR1 MNHEY, CDR2 SVGEGT. CDR3 length equals 11 residues. V dropped 11 bases and J dropped 4 bases, with 11 bases sitting between them. CDR3 in amino acids: CAAGEGYGYTF. The CDR3 nucleotides are TGTGCCGCCGGGGAGGGCTATGGCTACACCTTC.

The chain carries TRBV6-5 and TRBJ2-2; D not certain. The CDR3 is 15 residues long. The V gene lost 0 bases and the J gene lost 6 bases, with 11 bases spanning the gap. Germline assignment: CDR1 MNHEY and CDR2 SVGAGI. The CDR3 spells CASSYSSGFAGELFF. CDR3 sequence (DNA): TGTGCCAGCAGTTACTCGAGTGGCTTCGCCGGGGAGCTGTTTTTT.

This clonotype was seen at least ten times. The V and J genes are TRBV5-1 and TRBJ1-1; D uncertain. V was pared by 4 bases and J by 4 bases, with 11 bases between. The CDR3 sequence is 13 residues long. Per germline, CDR1 SGHRS and CDR2 YFSETQ. The DNA for the CDR3 is TGCGCCAGCAGCCGACGGGCTGTCACTGAAGCTTTCTTT. Amino acid sequence: CASSRRAVTEAFF.

The table lists this clonotype with many counts. The genes are TRBV2 and TRBJ2-2; a possible D gene is TRBD1 (6 bases). Germline CDR1 is SNHLY and CDR2 is FYNNEI. V was clipped by 6 bases and J by 3 bases, with 11 bases between them. The length of the CDR3 is 14 residues. CDR3 protein: CASRTGSHTGELFF. The DNA for the CDR3 is TGTGCCAGCAGAACAGGGTCCCACACCGGGGAGCTGTTTTTT.

This clonotype was seen many times. The chain combines TRBV3-1 with TRBJ1-2; TRBD1 is a possible D gene (6 bases). Germline V gene lookup returns CDR1 LGHDT and CDR2 YNNKEL (reference sequence). V was cut by 3 bases and J by 3 bases, with 14 bases left in between. The CDR3 length is 15 residues. The CDR3 reads CASSQDAGEDYGYTF. In DNA, the CDR3 is TGTGCCAGCAGCCAGGACGCAGGGGAAGACTATGGCTACACCTTC.

The chain employs TRBV12-3 or TRBV12-4 and TRBJ2-7, with D uncertain. CDR3 size: 15 residues. V was clipped by 3 bases and J by 2 bases, with 14 bases between them. The DNA for the CDR3 is TGTGCCAGCAGTTTGGGCGAGGACCGGCCCTACGAGCAGTACTTC. It codes for CASSLGEDRPYEQYF.

The chain links TRBV2 to TRBJ1-2; 7 nucleotides align to TRBD1. In germline, CDR1 is SNHLY, CDR2 FYNNEI. Trimming removed 5 bases from V and 5 bases from J; junction bases left unmatched: 8. The CDR3 covers 14 residues. The CDR3 sequence: CASSPTGVLYGYTF. CDR3 bases: TGTGCCAGCAGTCCCACAGGGGTTTTATATGGCTACACCTTC.